The entry below gives a single TCR beta chain sequence along with its context. Its antigen remains unidentified. The germline CDR1 and CDR2 sequences are LNHDA and SQIVND (reference sequence). Trimming shortened V by 10 bases and J by 2 bases, and 16 bases separated the two germline ends. CDR3 length: 14 amino acids. These data are taken from a study of HIV-infected patients and healthy controls. No cell fractionation was done, so the repertoire covers all unsorted peripheral blood T cells. RNA came from about 2.5 ml of peripheral blood. Study-level results: The seeming recovery of the Gini index after therapy in HIV-infected patients vanished in size-matched data.

Reverse transcription used approximately 500 ng RNA and constant-region primers for alpha and beta. Alpha and beta chain libraries were made separately by chain-specific third strand synthesis with multiplexing indices. Ligation attached cDNA to a 5' RACE adapter that carried a random hexamer and SP2 site. TCRdb processed the 5' RACE reads anew with MiXCR; each CDR3 protein has one entry. This repertoire shows about 24,000 distinct CDR3 sequences, more than 7.5% found once; its top ten account for around 3.9%. Input material: blood. The receptor comes from an adult in good health. V and J are TRBV19 and TRBJ2-3, with a tentative D call TRBD2 (7 bases). CDR3 in amino acids: CATGSRGATDTQYF. In DNA form, the CDR3 reads TGTGCCACCGGGAGTCGGGGGGCCACAGATACGCAGTATTTT.